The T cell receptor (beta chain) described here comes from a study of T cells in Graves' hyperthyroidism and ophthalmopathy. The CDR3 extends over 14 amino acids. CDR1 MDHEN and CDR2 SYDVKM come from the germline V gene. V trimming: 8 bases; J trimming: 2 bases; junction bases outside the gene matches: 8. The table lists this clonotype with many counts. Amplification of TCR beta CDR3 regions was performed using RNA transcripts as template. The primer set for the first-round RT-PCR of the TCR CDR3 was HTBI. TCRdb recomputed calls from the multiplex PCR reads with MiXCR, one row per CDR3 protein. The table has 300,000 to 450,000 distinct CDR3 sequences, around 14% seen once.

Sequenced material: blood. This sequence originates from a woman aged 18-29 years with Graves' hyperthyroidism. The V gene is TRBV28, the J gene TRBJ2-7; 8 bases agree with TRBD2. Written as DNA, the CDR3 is TGTGCCAGCTATACCGGGAGGGCCCCCTACGAGCAGTACTTC. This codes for CASYTGRAPYEQYF.